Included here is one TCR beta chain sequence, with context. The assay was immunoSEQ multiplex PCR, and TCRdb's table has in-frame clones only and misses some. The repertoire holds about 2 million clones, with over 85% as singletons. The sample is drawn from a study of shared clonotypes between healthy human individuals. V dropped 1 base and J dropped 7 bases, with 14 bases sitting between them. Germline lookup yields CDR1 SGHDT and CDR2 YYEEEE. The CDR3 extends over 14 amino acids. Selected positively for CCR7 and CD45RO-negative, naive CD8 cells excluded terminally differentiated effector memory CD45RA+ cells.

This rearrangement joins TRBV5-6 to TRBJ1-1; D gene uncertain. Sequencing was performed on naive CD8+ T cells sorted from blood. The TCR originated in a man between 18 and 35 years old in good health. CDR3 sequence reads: CASSLQGRAFEAFF. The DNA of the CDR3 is TGTGCCAGCAGCTTGCAAGGACGGGCGTTTGAAGCTTTCTTT.